These 29 T cell receptor gamma chains share one sample of origin, sequenced in a study of gamma delta lymphoproliferative disorders and STAT genes. Genomic DNA from isolated PBMCs served as the sequencing template. TCRdb re-called clones from the multiplex PCR reads via CATT. The sample yields 1,700 or so gamma-chain clones, about a fifth seen once. Source material: blood. Every receptor here comes from a human donor in good health.

This clone rates as medium-sized. V gene TRGV3 combines with J gene TRGJP1. Assignment of the J gene here rests on matching the DNA to germline, because TCRdb gives none. The CDR3 contains 15 residues. Trimming removed 0 bases from V and 7 bases from J; junction bases left unmatched: 8. Germline assignment: CDR1 VTNTFY and CDR2 YDVSTARD (reference sequence). The CDR3 coding sequence is TGTGCCACCTGGGACAGGCGCCGGTATGGTTGGTTCAAGATATTT. It translates to CATWDRRRYGWFKIF.

A remark on this clone: Its ends do not fully match the called genes, so a read error is possible. This chain uses TRGV10 with TRGJ1 or TRGJ2. The J gene comes from matching the DNA to germline here; TCRdb lacks it. TRGV10 is flagged as an ORF with uncertain function. The length of the CDR3 is 11 residues. The CDR3 here is CAGFRRYKKLF. CDR3 DNA sequence: TGCGCGGGATTTCGACGTTATAAGAAACTCTTT.

This clone was counted between two and nine times. TCRdb assigns this DNA the protein of a much larger clone, which departs from its translation at residue 7; this likely reflects a read error, and the protein shown comes from translating the DNA. V and J are TRGV10 and TRGJ1 or TRGJ2. TCRdb lists no J gene, so it was determined here by aligning the DNA to germline. TRGV10 is recorded as an ORF, its role being uncertain. V lost 8 bases to trimming and J lost 12 bases; unmatched junction nucleotides: 8. The CDR3 has 10 amino acids. CDR3 bases: TGTGCTGCGTGGGATGGGGTGAAACTCTTT. Translated, it gives CAAWDGVKLF.

This clone is judged medium-sized (0.01 to 0.1%). This chain connects TRGV9 to TRGJ1 or TRGJ2. The J gene comes from matching the DNA to germline here; TCRdb lacks it. The CDR3 length is 12 residues. V lost 2 bases and J lost 4; bases outside the gene matches: 2. Germline CDR1 and CDR2: GITISATS and ISYDGTV (reference sequence). CDR3 residues: CALWEGYYKKLF. The CDR3 DNA reads TGTGCCTTGTGGGAGGGCTATTATAAGAAACTCTTT.

There are many counts of this clone. The likely explanation is a read error, given a far larger clone one base away. Other DNA sequences in the sample encode the same CDR3. In DNA form, the CDR3 reads TGTGCAGCGTGGGGCGTAACTGGTTGGTTCAAGATATTT. This sequence encodes CAAWGVTGWFKIF. The chain uses TRGV10 and TRGJP1. The J gene, left out of TCRdb, was set here by checking the DNA against germline. TRGV10 is given ORF status, its function remaining uncertain. This CDR3 has 13 amino acids.

This clone has ten or more counts. TCRdb attributes to this sequence the protein of a much larger clone, which differs from the DNA translation at residue 6; a read error is likely, and the protein displayed is translated from the DNA. This sequence joins TRGV8 and TRGJ1 or TRGJ2. The J gene comes from matching the DNA to germline here; TCRdb lacks it. Germline CDR1 VENAVY, CDR2 YDSYNSRV. The CDR3 runs 11 residues. J was trimmed by 8 bases and V by 3 bases; bases with no gene match: 4. As DNA, the CDR3 is TGTGCCACCTGGGATGCGGATAAGAAACTCTTT. Translated, it gives CATWDADKKLF.

There are many counts of this clone. TCRdb's entry gives the protein of a much larger clone, which mismatches this DNA's translation at residue 5, likely from a read error; the protein reported here is translated from the DNA. The rearrangement links TRGV10 to TRGJ1 or TRGJ2. The J gene, missing from TCRdb, was assigned here through DNA to germline matching. TRGV10 belongs to the ORF category, with a function that is uncertain. V shed 8 bases and J 11 bases; nucleotides not matched to a gene: 7. This CDR3 contains 10 residues. The CDR3 loop reads CAAWGGEKLF. The CDR3 DNA reads TGTGCTGCGTGGGGTGGGGAGAAACTCTTT.

By frequency in the sample, this clone is large. The same CDR3 is also encoded by other DNA sequences in this sample. In DNA form, the CDR3 reads TGTGCCTGCTGGATTAGGCACTCCACTGGTTGGTTCAAGATATTT. Protein sequence: CACWIRHSTGWFKIF. The rearrangement links TRGV11 to TRGJP1. TCRdb supplies no J gene; here it was assigned by aligning the nucleotide sequence to germline. TRGV11 is an open reading frame whose function is uncertain. V lost 0 bases, J lost 3 bases, and 1 base stayed unmatched. CDR3 length equals 15 residues.

This clone has a handful of counts. The protein in TCRdb stems from a much larger clone and differs at residue 9 from this DNA's translation, likely a read error; here the protein is translated from the DNA. This chain links TRGV10 with TRGJP1. No J gene was available from TCRdb, and it was assigned here by a germline match of the DNA. TRGV10 is an open reading frame whose function is uncertain. The CDR3 covers 13 residues. The CDR3 DNA reads as TGTGCTGCGTGGGGCGTAACTGGTTTGTTCAAGATATTT. Its protein product is CAAWGVTGLFKIF.

Within the sample, this clone is large. The V gene is TRGV11, the J gene TRGJ1 or TRGJ2. Since TCRdb gives no J gene, matching the DNA to germline was used here to assign it. TRGV11 is treated as an ORF (open reading frame) with a function not yet certain. The CDR3 is made up of 14 amino acids. Losses at the gene ends were 6 bases for V and 0 bases for J; bases not matched to a gene: 5. The CDR3 nucleotides read TGTGCCTGCTGGATTTCGTCGAATTATTATAAGAAACTCTTT. Residues: CACWISSNYYKKLF.

This clone appeared a few times. TCRdb pairs this DNA with a much larger clone's protein that differs at residue 5, likely a read error; the protein shown was translated from the DNA. The rearrangement joins TRGV10 to TRGJ1 or TRGJ2. In the absence of a J gene in TCRdb, the DNA was matched to germline to assign it here. TRGV10 is treated as an ORF (open reading frame) with a function not yet certain. This CDR3 comprises 14 residues. The trim removed 8 bases at V and 3 bases at J, leaving 11 bases unmatched. This CDR3 reads CAAWGRTPYYKKLF. CDR3 coding DNA: TGTGCTGCGTGGGGCCGAACCCCTTATTATAAGAAACTCTTT.

As to this clone: This DNA translates differently at residue 8 from the TCRdb protein, which is that of a much larger clone; a read error is likely, and the protein shown is the DNA's own translation. A V gene of TRGV3 was called, but no J gene was assigned. CDR1 VTNTFY and CDR2 YDVSTARD come from the germline V gene (reference sequence). The CDR3 runs 10 residues. Here the CDR3 DNA reads TGTGCCACCTGGGACAGGGGGAGACTCTTT. The encoded protein is CATWDRGRLF.

By sample fraction, this clone is large. The limits of the CDR3 on the DNA are not certain, so only TCRdb's listed CDR3 is given. Within the sample, other DNA sequences also encode this same CDR3. No call exists for the J gene, whereas the V gene is TRGV11. TRGV11 is an open reading frame, and its role is uncertain. The CDR3 has 14 residues if both end residues are counted. The CDR3 loop is CTTVPAGLGSSETF.

By share of the sample, this clone is medium-sized. The genes are TRGV9 and TRGJ1 or TRGJ2. TCRdb offers no J gene call, so here the DNA was matched to germline to obtain one. With V trimmed by 3 bases and J by 8 bases, 4 bases remained unmatched. This CDR3 is 11 amino acids long. CDR1 and CDR2 from the germline V gene are GITISATS and ISYDGTV (reference sequence). DNA for the CDR3: TGTGCCTTGTGGGAGACCGATAAGAAACTCTTT. It translates to CALWETDKKLF.

Note on this clone: The protein TCRdb lists belongs to a much larger clone and differs from this DNA's translation at residue 5, which points to a read error; the protein shown is made from the DNA. The genes are TRGV10 and TRGJ1 or TRGJ2. In the absence of a J gene in TCRdb, the DNA was matched to germline to assign it here. TRGV10 is identified as an open reading frame with a role that is uncertain. V dropped 8 bases and J dropped 12; count of bases not matched to a gene: 8. The CDR3 loop spans 10 amino acids. The CDR3 region has the DNA TGTGCTGCGTGGGGTTTAAGGAAACTCTTT. Its protein is CAAWGLRKLF.

With regard to this clone: With a far larger clone one base away, a read error is the likely cause. Other DNA sequences in the sample encode the same CDR3. The V segment is TRGV10, and no J call was made. TRGV10 is assigned to the ORF class and has an uncertain function. This CDR3 region has 10 residues. The CDR3 bases are TGTGCTGCGTGGGATGGGGAGAAACTTTTT. This sequence encodes CAAWDGEKLF.

The chain is built from TRGV11 and TRGJ1 or TRGJ2. The J gene, not given by TCRdb, was assigned here from a germline match of the nucleotide sequence. TRGV11 is an ORF, and what it does is uncertain. The V and J ends lost 0 bases and 3 bases, in that order; junction bases with no gene match: 5. This CDR3 is 15 amino acids long. The CDR3 DNA reads as TGTGCCTGCTGGATTAGGCACGTTGGTTATTATAAGAAACTCTTT. This translates into CACWIRHVGYYKKLF.

By share, this clone ranks as large. The rearrangement joins TRGV10 to TRGJP1. TCRdb offers no J gene call, so here the DNA was matched to germline to obtain one. TRGV10 is an ORF, and what it does is uncertain. V dropped 11 bases and J dropped 7; count of bases not matched to a gene: 5. The CDR3 contains 11 residues. In nucleotides, the CDR3 is TGTGCTGCGAAGGATGGTTGGTTCAAGATATTT. Translation: CAAKDGWFKIF.

This clone was observed a few times. The protein that TCRdb holds for this DNA derives from a much larger clone and differs from the translated DNA at residue 4, which likely indicates a read error; the protein shown here is translated from the DNA. The rearrangement joins TRGV2 to TRGJP2. TCRdb is silent on the J gene; assignment here came from matching the DNA to germline. In germline, CDR1 is EGSNGY, CDR2 YDSYNSKV. The CDR3 has 15 amino acids. The CDR3 loop is CATRDACSSDWIKTF. The CDR3 nucleotides read TGTGCCACCCGGGACGCCTGTAGTAGTGATTGGATCAAGACGTTT.

In the case of this clone: The protein recorded in TCRdb matches a much larger clone and deviates from this DNA's translation at residue 4, suggesting a read error; the protein here is obtained by translating the DNA. CDR3 sequence (DNA): TGTGCTGCGAGGGATCGGCGATGCACTGGTTGGTTCAAGATATTT. Amino acids: CAARDRRCTGWFKIF. The V and J genes are TRGV10 and TRGJP1. The J gene is not listed in TCRdb, so it was assigned here from a DNA match to germline. TRGV10 is an ORF; its function is uncertain. The CDR3 has 15 residues. V lost 11 bases, J lost 4 bases, and 14 bases stayed unmatched.

The gene calls are TRGV10 and TRGJ1 or TRGJ2. In the absence of a J gene in TCRdb, the DNA was matched to germline to assign it here. TRGV10 is annotated as an ORF whose role is uncertain. The ends lost 8 bases at V and 0 bases at J; junction bases unmatched: 8. This CDR3 is 14 amino acids long. The CDR3 region has the DNA TGTGCTGCGTGGGCGCGATCGAATTATTATAAGAAACTCTTT. Protein sequence: CAAWARSNYYKKLF.

This clone came up many times. The chain carries TRGV5 and TRGJ1 or TRGJ2. No J segment appears in TCRdb, so it was assigned here by matching the sequence to germline. J lost 4 bases, V lost 4 bases, and 1 base had no gene match. This CDR3 contains 11 residues. Germline CDR1 reads VINAFY; CDR2 reads YDVSNSKD. The CDR3 DNA reads TGTGCCACCTGGGAATATTATAAGAAACTCTTT. Its translation: CATWEYYKKLF.

By share of the sample, this clone is medium-sized. The gene calls are TRGV2 and TRGJ1 or TRGJ2. TCRdb records no J gene; here it was assigned by comparing the DNA to germline. Losses at the gene ends were 0 bases for V and 12 bases for J; bases not matched to a gene: 14. Germline CDR1 is EGSNGY and CDR2 is YDSYNSKV. The CDR3 is 14 amino acids. The CDR3 reads CATWDGLPVVLKLF. CDR3 coding DNA: TGTGCCACCTGGGACGGGCTCCCGGTGGTGTTGAAACTCTTT.

By share, this clone ranks as medium-sized. The chain carries TRGV2 and TRGJ1 or TRGJ2. The J gene, absent from TCRdb, was called here by matching the DNA to germline. Germline V lookup: CDR1 EGSNGY, CDR2 YDSYNSKV. The trim removed 0 bases at V and 7 bases at J, leaving 3 bases unmatched. The CDR3 runs to 12 residues. The DNA of the CDR3 is TGTGCCACCTGGGACGGGCGCTATAAGAAACTCTTT. It codes for CATWDGRYKKLF.

This clone rates as medium-sized. The V and J genes are TRGV2 and TRGJ1 or TRGJ2. TCRdb does not report a J gene; here it was assigned by matching the DNA to germline references. This CDR3 is built from 15 residues. Germline values: CDR1 EGSNGY, CDR2 YDSYNSKV. With 3 bases clipped from V and 2 bases from J, the junction kept 10 bases outside the gene matches. The CDR3 here is CATWDQRGHYYKKLF. CDR3 nucleotides: TGTGCCACCTGGGACCAAAGGGGCCATTATTATAAGAAACTCTTT.

V gene TRGV3 combines with J gene TRGJ1 or TRGJ2. Matching the DNA to germline supplied the J gene, which TCRdb does not give. CDR3 length equals 15 residues. Trimming cost V 3 bases and J 1 base; bases outside gene matches: 9. Germline V gene data show CDR1 as VTNTFY and CDR2 as YDVSTARD (reference sequence). The CDR3 reads CATWDQSRNYYKKLF. DNA of the CDR3: TGTGCCACCTGGGACCAATCCCGAAATTATTATAAGAAACTCTTT.

Only a few counts were recorded for this clone. The protein in TCRdb stems from a much larger clone and differs at residue 3 from this DNA's translation, likely a read error; here the protein is translated from the DNA. This chain links TRGV10 with TRGJP1. As TCRdb names no J gene, one was assigned here on the basis of a DNA match to germline. TRGV10 qualifies as an ORF whose function is uncertain. This CDR3 has 14 residues. The CDR3: CATWGRTTGWFKIF. The CDR3 coding sequence is TGTGCTACGTGGGGGAGAACCACTGGTTGGTTCAAGATATTT.

A note on this clone: This DNA's translation and the protein TCRdb lists, from a much larger clone, do not match at residue 7, likely due to a read error; the protein shown is translated from the DNA. The chain carries TRGV4 and TRGJP1. TCRdb gives no J gene; it was assigned here by matching the DNA to germline. This CDR3 comprises 14 residues. The trim removed 0 bases at V and 8 bases at J, leaving 6 bases unmatched. Germline-derived CDR1 and CDR2 are EGSTGY and YDSYTSSV. CDR3 coding DNA: TGTGCCACCTGGGATGGGTCGAAAGGTTGGTTCAAGATATTT. Its translation is CATWDGSKGWFKIF.

A remark on this clone: A far larger clone is just one base off, so this is likely a read error. This sample includes further DNA sequences coding for the same CDR3. V is TRGV3 and J is TRGJP2. The J gene is absent in TCRdb and was assigned here via DNA matching to germline. V lost 4 bases to trimming and J lost 6 bases; unmatched junction nucleotides: 14. Germline-derived CDR1 and CDR2 are VTNTFY and YDVSTARD (reference sequence). CDR3 size: 16 residues. Written as DNA, the CDR3 is TGTGCCACCTGGGAAGGAGATAGGCGGCGTGATTGGATCAAGACGTTT. Protein product: CATWEGDRRRDWIKTF.